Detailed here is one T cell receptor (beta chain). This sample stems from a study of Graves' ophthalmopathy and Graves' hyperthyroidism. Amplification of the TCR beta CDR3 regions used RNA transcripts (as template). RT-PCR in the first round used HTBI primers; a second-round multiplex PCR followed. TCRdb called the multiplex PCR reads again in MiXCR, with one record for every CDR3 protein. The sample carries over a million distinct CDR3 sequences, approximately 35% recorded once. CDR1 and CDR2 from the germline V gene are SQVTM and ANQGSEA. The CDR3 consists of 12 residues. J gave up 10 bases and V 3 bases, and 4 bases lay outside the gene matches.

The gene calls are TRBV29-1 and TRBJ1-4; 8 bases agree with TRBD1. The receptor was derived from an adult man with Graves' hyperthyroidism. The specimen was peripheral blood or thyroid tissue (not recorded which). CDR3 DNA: TGCAGCGTTGATGACAGGGGCGGAAAACTGTTTTTT. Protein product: CSVDDRGGKLFF.